This T cell receptor (beta chain) was sequenced during a study of blood T cell repertoires in COVID-19. Study summary: Specimens from acute and convalescent COVID-19 originated in the United States, Italy and Spain. The analysed material was cDNA or gDNA that came from T cells, B-cell-depleted T cells, or PBMCs.

The CDR3 runs to 14 residues. Trimming took 7 bases from V and 1 from J, leaving 13 bases between them. In germline, CDR1 is SEHNR, CDR2 FQNEAQ (reference sequence). The authors' processing: From reference gene primer amplification, estimates of nucleated cell counts were derived. Assay: immunoSEQ multiplex PCR; the TCRdb copy retains only in-frame clones and omits some. D and trimming were read from the DNA, whereas the V and J calls and clone size are those reported in that table. The sample yields 60,000 to 95,000 clones, around 90% seen once. The sequencing sample was made of peripheral blood. The chain couples TRBV7-9 to TRBJ1-1; a possible D gene is TRBD1 (6 bases). The origin of this receptor is a human donor in a cohort sampled during active COVID-19. The CDR3 DNA sequence: TGTGCCAGCATGCTTTTAGGGGGGAACACTGAAGCTTTCTTT. It translates to CASMLLGGNTEAFF.